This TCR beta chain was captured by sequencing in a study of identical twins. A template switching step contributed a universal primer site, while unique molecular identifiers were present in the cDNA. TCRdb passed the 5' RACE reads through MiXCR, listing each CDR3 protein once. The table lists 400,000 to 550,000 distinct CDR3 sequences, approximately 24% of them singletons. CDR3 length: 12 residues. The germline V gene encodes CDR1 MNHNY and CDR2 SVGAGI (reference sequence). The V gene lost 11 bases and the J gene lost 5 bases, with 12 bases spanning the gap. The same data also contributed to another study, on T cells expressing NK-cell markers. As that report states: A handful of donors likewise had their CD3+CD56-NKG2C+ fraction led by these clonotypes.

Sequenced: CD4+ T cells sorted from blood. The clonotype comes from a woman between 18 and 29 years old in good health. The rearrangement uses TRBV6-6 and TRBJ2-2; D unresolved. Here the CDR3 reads CAFSPGTGELFF. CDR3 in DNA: TGTGCCTTTTCACCCGGTACCGGGGAGCTGTTTTTT.